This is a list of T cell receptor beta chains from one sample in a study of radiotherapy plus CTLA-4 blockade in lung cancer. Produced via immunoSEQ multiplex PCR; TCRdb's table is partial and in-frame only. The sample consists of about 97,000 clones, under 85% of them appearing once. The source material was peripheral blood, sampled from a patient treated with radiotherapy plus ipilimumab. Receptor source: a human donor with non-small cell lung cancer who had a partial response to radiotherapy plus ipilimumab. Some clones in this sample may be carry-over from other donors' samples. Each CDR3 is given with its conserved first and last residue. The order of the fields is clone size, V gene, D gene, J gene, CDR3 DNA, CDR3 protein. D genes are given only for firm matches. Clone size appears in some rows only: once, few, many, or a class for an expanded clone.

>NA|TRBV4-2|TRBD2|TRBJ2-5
TGTGCCAGCAGAGAGAAAGCGGGAGGTAGGGGAGAGACCCAGTACTTC
CASREKAGGRGETQYF
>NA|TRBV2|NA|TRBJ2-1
TGTGCCAGCCTGGTAACAGAGAAGAATGAGCAGTTCTTC
CASLVTEKNEQFF
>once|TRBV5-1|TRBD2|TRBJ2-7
TGCGCCAGCAGCTTCGCGGGAGGGCCCCTCGAGCAGTACTTC
CASSFAGGPLEQYF
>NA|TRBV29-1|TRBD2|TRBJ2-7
TGCAGCGTCGCACTAGCGGGGGGCGGGGAGCAGTACTTC
CSVALAGGGEQYF
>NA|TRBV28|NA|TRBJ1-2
TGTGCCAGCAGTTTAGGTCAGACGATGAGGGGCTACACCTTC
CASSLGQTMRGYTF
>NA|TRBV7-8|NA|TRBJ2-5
TGTGCCAGCAGCTTAACGGGGAGCCCCCAAGAGACCCAGTACTTC
CASSLTGSPQETQYF
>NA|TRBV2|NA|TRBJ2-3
TGTGCCAGCGGTGGGGGGGGCCCCACAGATACGCAGTATTTT
CASGGGGPTDTQYF
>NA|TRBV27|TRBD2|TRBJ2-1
TGTGCCAGCAGTACTTGGACTAGCGGGAGAGGACAGTTCTTC
CASSTWTSGRGQFF
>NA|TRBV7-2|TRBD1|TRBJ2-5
TGTGCCAGCAGTCGCACAGGGGGCGAGACCCAGTACTTC
CASSRTGGETQYF
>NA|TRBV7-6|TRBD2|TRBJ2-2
TGTGCCAGCAGTCGACTGAGCGGGGGCCCAGGGGACTTCGGGGAGCTGTTTTTT
CASSRLSGGPGDFGELFF
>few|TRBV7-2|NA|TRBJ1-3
TGTGCCAGCAGCTTACGCGGCACTGACTCTGGAAACACCATATATTTT
CASSLRGTDSGNTIYF